The rows below give T cell receptor beta chains drawn from one sample of a study of T cell responses to AZD1222 COVID-19 vaccine. Here immunoSEQ multiplex PCR was the method, and the copy in TCRdb shows in-frame clones only, minus some. The data show about 140,000 clones, roughly 93% seen once. This material consisted of peripheral blood, taken 28 days after the second AZD1222 dose. The receptors were sampled from an adult who received the AZD1222 COVID-19 vaccine. Each CDR3 is given without its conserved first and last residue.

v_call cdr3_aa
TRBV30 AWSPRLGTSGELSTDTQY
TRBV9 ASSVGQGIYNEQF
TRBV2 ASRYGARYSNQPQH
TRBV6-6 ASGGTGTYNEQF
TRBV11-3 ASSLVGLAERDEQF
TRBV25-1 ASSDERQAYQPQH
TRBV5-1 ASSTTSAGELF
TRBV5-1 ASNPGERLGYGYT
TRBV13 ASSPEEGTEAF
TRBV4-2 ASRGSGRTGEQF
TRBV27 ASALTGTYGYT
TRBV6-5 ASSYRQGVGNTIY
TRBV5-6 ASSSQTSGINEQF
TRBV3-1/TRBV3-2 ASSPPTTDTQY
TRBV6-5 ASKPGQRSAEAF
TRBV30 AWGTGASQPQH
TRBV6-5 ASSVRQGRVSEQY
TRBV6-5 ASSFTRGQETQY
TRBV7-2 ASSLGSGNTIY
TRBV11-2 ASSLESGRAYEQY
TRBV20-1 SASRPSVGEQF
TRBV20-1 SLGPMEQF
TRBV18 ASSPTGTGAHQPQH
TRBV6-1 ASSDPRGAF
TRBV7-8 ASSLEPEGASGNTIY
TRBV30 AWSGGDGYT
TRBV21-1 AINGQGVISYEQY
TRBV5-1 ASSLVGGEDTQY
TRBV11-2 ASSPADTQY
TRBV9 ASSLTGLGETQY
TRBV5-1 ASTLQDGETQY
TRBV7-3 ASSLRDSNEQF
TRBV5-4 ASSPGGLATKGEQF
TRBV14 ASSRTGGTEAF
TRBV7-2 ASSPKAGVYTDTQY
TRBV9 ASSQGGASSYNEQF
TRBV7-8 ASRLAGQFANTGELF
TRBV6-6 ASSPEGQGLAGYT
TRBV6-4 ASSVTSGGYNEQF
TRBV5-6 ASSLGTGRTDTQY
TRBV13 ASSLGDEETQY
TRBV5-1 ASRGGGLSTDTQY
TRBV5-5 ASSLGGNGYT
TRBV29-1 SVEGEWRIGAF
TRBV4-1 ASSPLRTGPNEKLF
TRBV5-4 ASSLAGSSSPGELF
TRBV5-5 ASSPSWTGGGGYT
TRBV6-5 ASSYGSLATNEKLF
TRBV6-5 ASSPRESYNEQF
TRBV7-2 AGGGAGGELF
TRBV2 ASSERSNTEAF
TRBV27 ASSHFRDLARNEQF